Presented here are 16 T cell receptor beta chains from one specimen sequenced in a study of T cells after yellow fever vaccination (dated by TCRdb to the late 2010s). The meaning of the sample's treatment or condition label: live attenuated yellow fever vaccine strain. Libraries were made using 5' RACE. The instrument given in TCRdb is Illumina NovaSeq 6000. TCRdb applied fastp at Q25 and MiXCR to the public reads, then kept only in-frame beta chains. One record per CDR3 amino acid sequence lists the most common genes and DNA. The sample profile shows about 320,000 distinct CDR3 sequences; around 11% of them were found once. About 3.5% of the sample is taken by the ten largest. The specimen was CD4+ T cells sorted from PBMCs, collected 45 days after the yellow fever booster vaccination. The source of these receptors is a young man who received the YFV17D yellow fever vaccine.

The CDR3 loop is CASSSTSGGYYEQYF. CDR3 nucleotides: TGTGCCAGCAGTTCTACTAGCGGGGGGTACTACGAGCAGTACTTC. The genes are TRBV27 and TRBJ2-7; 12 positions agree with TRBD2. The germline V gene has CDR1 MNHEY and CDR2 SMNVEV (reference sequence). The CDR3 runs to 15 residues. J gave up 3 bases and V 4 bases, and 4 bases lay outside the gene matches.

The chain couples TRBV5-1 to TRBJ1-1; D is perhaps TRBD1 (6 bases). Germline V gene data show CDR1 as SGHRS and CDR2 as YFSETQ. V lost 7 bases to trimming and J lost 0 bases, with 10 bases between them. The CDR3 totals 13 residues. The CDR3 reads CASQGQLNTEAFF. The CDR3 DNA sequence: TGCGCCAGCCAAGGACAGCTGAACACTGAAGCTTTCTTT. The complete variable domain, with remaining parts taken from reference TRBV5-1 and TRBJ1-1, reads KAGVTQTPRYLIKTRGQQVTLSCSPISGHRSVSWYQQTPGQGLQFLFEYFSETQRNKGNFPGRFSGRQFSNSRSEMNVSTLELGDSALYLCASQGQLNTEAFFGQGTRLTVV.

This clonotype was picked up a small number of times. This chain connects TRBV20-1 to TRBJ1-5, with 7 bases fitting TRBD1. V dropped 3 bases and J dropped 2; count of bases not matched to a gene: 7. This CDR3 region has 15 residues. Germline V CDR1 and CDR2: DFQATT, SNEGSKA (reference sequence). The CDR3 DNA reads TGCAGTGCTAGTCCTACTGACAGGGGCAATCAGCCCCAGCATTTT. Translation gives CSASPTDRGNQPQHF.

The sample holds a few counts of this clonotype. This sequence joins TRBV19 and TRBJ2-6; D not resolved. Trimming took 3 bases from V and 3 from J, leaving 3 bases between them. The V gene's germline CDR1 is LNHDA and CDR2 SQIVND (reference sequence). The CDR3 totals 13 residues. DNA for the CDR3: TGTGCCAGTAGTATGAATGGGGCCAACGTCCTGACTTTC. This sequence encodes CASSMNGANVLTF.

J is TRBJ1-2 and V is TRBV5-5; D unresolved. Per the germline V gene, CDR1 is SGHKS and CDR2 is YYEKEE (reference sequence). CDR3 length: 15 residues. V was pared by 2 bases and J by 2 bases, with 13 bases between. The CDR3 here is CASSFGRTQNYGYTF. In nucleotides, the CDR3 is TGTGCCAGCAGCTTCGGCAGGACCCAAAACTATGGCTACACCTTC.

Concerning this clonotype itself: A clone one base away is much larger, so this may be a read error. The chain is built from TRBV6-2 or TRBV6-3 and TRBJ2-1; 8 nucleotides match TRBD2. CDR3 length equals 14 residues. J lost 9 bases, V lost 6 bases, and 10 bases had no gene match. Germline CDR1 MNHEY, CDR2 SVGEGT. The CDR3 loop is CASRKSGGPGEQFF. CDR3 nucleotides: TGTGCCAGCAGAAAATCGGGGGGGCCGGGTGAGCAGTTCTTC.

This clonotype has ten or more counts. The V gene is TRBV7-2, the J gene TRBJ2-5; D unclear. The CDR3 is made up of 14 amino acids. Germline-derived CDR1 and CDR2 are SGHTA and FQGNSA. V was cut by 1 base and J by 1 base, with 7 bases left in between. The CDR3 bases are TGTGCCAGCAGCTTAGGCCACAGCCAAGAGACCCAGTACTTC. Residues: CASSLGHSQETQYF.

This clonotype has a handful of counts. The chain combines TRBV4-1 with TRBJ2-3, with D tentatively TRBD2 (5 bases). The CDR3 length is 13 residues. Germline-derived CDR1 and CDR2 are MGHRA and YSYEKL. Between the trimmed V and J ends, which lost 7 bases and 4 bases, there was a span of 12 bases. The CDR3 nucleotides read TGCGCCAGCACCCTCCCGGGGTCAGATACGCAGTATTTT. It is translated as CASTLPGSDTQYF.

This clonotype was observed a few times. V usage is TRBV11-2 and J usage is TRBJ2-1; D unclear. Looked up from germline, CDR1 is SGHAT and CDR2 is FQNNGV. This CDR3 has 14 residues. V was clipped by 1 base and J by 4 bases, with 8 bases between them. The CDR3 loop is CASSLVMSYNEQFF. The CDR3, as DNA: TGTGCCAGCAGCTTAGTGATGTCGTACAATGAGCAGTTCTTC. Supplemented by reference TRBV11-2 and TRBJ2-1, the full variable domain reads EAGVAQSPRYKIIEKRQSVAFWCNPISGHATLYWYQQILGQGPKLLIQFQNNGVVDDSQLPKDRFSAERLKGVDSTLKIQPAKLEDSAVYLCASSLVMSYNEQFFGPGTRLTVL.

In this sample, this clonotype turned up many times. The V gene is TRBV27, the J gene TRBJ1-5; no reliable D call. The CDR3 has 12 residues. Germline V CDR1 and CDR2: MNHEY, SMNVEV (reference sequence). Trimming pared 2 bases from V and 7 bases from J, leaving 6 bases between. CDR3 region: CASSLIGQPQHF. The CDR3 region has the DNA TGTGCCAGCAGTTTAATTGGGCAGCCCCAGCATTTT.

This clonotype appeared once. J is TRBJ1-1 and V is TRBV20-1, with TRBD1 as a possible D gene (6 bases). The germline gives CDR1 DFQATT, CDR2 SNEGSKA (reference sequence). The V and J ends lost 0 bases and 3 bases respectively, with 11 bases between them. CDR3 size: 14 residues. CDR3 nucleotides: TGCAGTGCTAGAGATCAGGCAGGGGACACTGAAGCTTTCTTT. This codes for CSARDQAGDTEAFF.

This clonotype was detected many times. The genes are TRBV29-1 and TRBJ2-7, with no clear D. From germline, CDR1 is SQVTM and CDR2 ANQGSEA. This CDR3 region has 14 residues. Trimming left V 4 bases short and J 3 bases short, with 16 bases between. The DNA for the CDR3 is TGCAGCGTTGTGGTATCGATGGGCTACTACGAGCAGTACTTC. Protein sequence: CSVVVSMGYYEQYF.

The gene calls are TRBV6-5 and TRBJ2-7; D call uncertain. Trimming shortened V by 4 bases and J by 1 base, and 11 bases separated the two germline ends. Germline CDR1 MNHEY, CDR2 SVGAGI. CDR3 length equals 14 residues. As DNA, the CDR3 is TGTGCCAGCAGTTCCCCGGACGGATCCTACGAGCAGTACGTC. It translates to CASSSPDGSYEQYV.

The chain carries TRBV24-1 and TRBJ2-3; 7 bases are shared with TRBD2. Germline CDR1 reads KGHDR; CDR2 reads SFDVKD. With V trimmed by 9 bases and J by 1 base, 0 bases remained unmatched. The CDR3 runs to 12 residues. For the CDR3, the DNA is TGTGCCACCGGGAGGGGCACAGATACGCAGTATTTT. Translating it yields CATGRGTDTQYF.

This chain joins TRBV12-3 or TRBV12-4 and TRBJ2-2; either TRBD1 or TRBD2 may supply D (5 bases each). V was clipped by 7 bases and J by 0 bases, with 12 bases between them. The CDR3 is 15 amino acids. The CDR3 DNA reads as TGTGCCAGCAAGAGGGGACGGACGAACACCGGGGAGCTGTTTTTT. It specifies CASKRGRTNTGELFF.

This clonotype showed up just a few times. This CDR3 reads CAIETSGSATGELFF. CDR3 DNA: TGTGCCATCGAGACTAGCGGGTCGGCGACGGGGGAGCTGTTTTTT. The chain has TRBV2 and TRBJ2-2; 10 bases align to TRBD2. With V trimmed by 10 bases and J by 8 bases, 13 bases remained unmatched. The CDR3 consists of 15 residues. Germline V lookup: CDR1 SNHLY, CDR2 FYNNEI.